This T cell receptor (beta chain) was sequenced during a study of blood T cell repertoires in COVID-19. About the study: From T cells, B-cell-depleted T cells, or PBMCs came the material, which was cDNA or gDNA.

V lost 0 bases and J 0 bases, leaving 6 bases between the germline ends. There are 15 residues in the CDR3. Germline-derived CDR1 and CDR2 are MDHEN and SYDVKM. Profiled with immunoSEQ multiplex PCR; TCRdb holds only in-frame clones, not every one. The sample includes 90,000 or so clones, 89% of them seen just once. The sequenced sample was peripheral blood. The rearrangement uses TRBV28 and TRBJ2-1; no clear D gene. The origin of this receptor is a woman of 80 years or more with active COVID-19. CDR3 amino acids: CASSLWLSSYNEQFF. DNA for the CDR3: TGTGCCAGCAGTTTATGGCTGAGCTCCTACAATGAGCAGTTCTTC.